These 22 T cell receptor beta chains share one sample of origin, sequenced in a study of blood T cell repertoires in COVID-19. Clones were sequenced by immunoSEQ multiplex PCR, and TCRdb holds only the in-frame ones, with some missing. The repertoire consists of 180,000 or so clones, with roughly 76% occurring once and the leading ten covering approximately 9.9%. The specimen sequenced was peripheral blood. The origin of the receptors is a woman between 40 and 55 years old with COVID-19, enrolled during active disease.

J is TRBJ2-1 and V is TRBV27; TRBD2 matches at 11 bases. The V and J ends lost 7 bases and 4 bases, in that order; junction bases with no gene match: 3. This CDR3 region has 14 residues. CDR1 and CDR2 (germline): MNHEY, SMNVEV (reference sequence). The CDR3 spells CASTLAGGYNEQFF. The CDR3 coding sequence is TGTGCCAGCACGTTAGCGGGAGGGTACAATGAGCAGTTCTTC.

The V gene is TRBV9, the J gene TRBJ1-4; TRBD1 is a possible D gene (6 bases). Trimming cost V 3 bases and J 7 bases, with 10 bases left between them. The germline V gene has CDR1 SGDLS and CDR2 YYNGEE. The CDR3 length is 13 residues. CDR3 sequence: CASSGEQGEKLFF. For the CDR3, the DNA is TGTGCCAGCAGCGGAGAACAGGGTGAAAAACTGTTTTTT.

The CDR3, as DNA: TGTGCCAGCAGTTACCGAGCAGGCAGCACAGATACGCAGTATTTT. Its protein is CASSYRAGSTDTQYF. This chain connects TRBV6-5 to TRBJ2-3, with D unresolved. Deletions cut 2 bases from V and 0 bases from J, with 9 bases between. Germline CDR1 and CDR2: MNHEY and SVGAGI. CDR3 length: 15 amino acids.

This rearrangement joins TRBV6-2 or TRBV6-3 to TRBJ2-1, with 9 bases that match TRBD2. The V gene end was trimmed by 4 bases and the J gene end by 6 bases; junction bases not matched to a gene: 10. From germline, CDR1 is MNHEY and CDR2 SVGEGT. The CDR3 is made up of 16 amino acids. CDR3 nucleotide sequence: TGTGCCAGCAGTTTACTAGGCGGGGGGGCTTTCAATGAGCAGTTCTTC. This gives the protein CASSLLGGGAFNEQFF.

This clone was detected a few times. The V and J genes are TRBV11-3 and TRBJ2-7, with 9 positions matching TRBD2. Losses at the gene ends were 1 base for V and 3 bases for J; bases not matched to a gene: 1. CDR3 size: 14 residues. Per germline, CDR1 SGHNT and CDR2 YENEEA. This chain's CDR3 is CASSLGSGSYEQYF. The CDR3 nucleotides are TGTGCCAGCAGCTTAGGTAGCGGGAGCTACGAGCAGTACTTC.

The chain couples TRBV5-4 to TRBJ2-7; 9 positions match TRBD1. Per germline, CDR1 SGHNT and CDR2 YYREEE (reference sequence). Trimming took 6 bases from V and 3 from J; bases not matched to a gene: 19. This CDR3 is built from 18 residues. CDR3 protein: CASIDPGQGPTDDYEQYF. The CDR3 region has the DNA TGTGCCAGCATCGACCCGGGACAGGGCCCGACGGACGACTACGAGCAGTACTTC.

The V call is TRBV30, the J call TRBJ2-5, with D possibly TRBD2 on 5 matching bases. Germline values: CDR1 GTSNPN, CDR2 SVGIG (reference sequence). CDR3 length: 15 residues. The V end lost 0 bases, the J end lost 5 bases, and 16 bases lay between the germline ends. DNA for the CDR3: TGTGCCTGGAGTGTCCCTTCCGCGGGCGGGGAGACCCAGTACTTC. Translation gives CAWSVPSAGGETQYF.

This clone was counted once. The chain recombines TRBV3-1 (or the pseudogene TRBV3-2) with TRBJ1-1; D remains ambiguous. This CDR3 is 13 amino acids long. The V end was cut by 2 bases, the J end by 0 bases, with 4 bases between. CDR1 is LGHDT, CDR2 YNNKEL, per germline (reference sequence). The CDR3 bases are TGTGCCAGCAGCCAATGGCTGAACACTGAAGCTTTCTTT. Its translation is CASSQWLNTEAFF.

CDR3: CASSKISGTNIYGYTF. Written as DNA, the CDR3 is TGCGCCAGCAGCAAAATATCCGGGACAAACATCTATGGCTACACCTTC. The chain combines TRBV4-1 with TRBJ1-2, with a possible D match to TRBD1 (6 bases). Germline loops: CDR1 MGHRA, CDR2 YSYEKL. The CDR3 is made up of 16 amino acids. Trimming removed 5 bases at V and 4 bases at J, with 20 bases between.

In this sample, this clone turned up a few times. The rearrangement joins TRBV30 to TRBJ2-5, with 9 bases lining up with TRBD2. Germline V gene data show CDR1 as GTSNPN and CDR2 as SVGIG (reference sequence). The CDR3 runs to 13 residues. V was clipped by 6 bases and J by 1 base; unmatched bases: 3. CDR3 in amino acids: CACSGSFQETQYF. The CDR3 coding sequence is TGTGCCTGTAGCGGGAGCTTCCAAGAGACCCAGTACTTC.

This clone was seen a single time. The chain uses TRBV30 and TRBJ2-3; 8 bases are a match to TRBD1. The CDR3 has 12 residues. In germline, CDR1 is GTSNPN, CDR2 SVGIG (reference sequence). Losses at the gene ends were 5 bases for V and 4 bases for J; bases not matched to a gene: 2. CDR3 sequence (DNA): TGTGCCTGGGGACAGGGCGCAGATACGCAGTATTTT. This encodes CAWGQGADTQYF.

The rearrangement joins TRBV9 to TRBJ2-1, with D possibly being TRBD1 (6 bases). CDR1 and CDR2 from the germline V gene are SGDLS and YYNGEE. The CDR3 is made up of 12 amino acids. Trimming left V 4 bases short and J 9 bases short, with 11 bases between. CDR3 sequence reads: CASSSTGFEQFF. As DNA, the CDR3 is TGTGCCAGCAGCTCAACAGGGTTTGAGCAGTTCTTC.

The rearrangement links TRBV15 to TRBJ1-1, with a weak D call TRBD1 (5 bases). Trimming removed 5 bases at V and 2 bases at J, with 12 bases between. From germline, CDR1 is LNHNV and CDR2 YYDKDF (reference sequence). The CDR3 contains 14 residues. The CDR3 DNA reads as TGTGCCACCAGCCTAGGGGATTCTAACACTGAAGCTTTCTTT. This sequence encodes CATSLGDSNTEAFF.

The V and J genes are TRBV5-1 and TRBJ2-1; a possible D gene is TRBD2 (5 bases). The CDR3 runs 16 residues. V gave up 0 bases and J gave up 2 bases, with 12 bases separating them. Germline V gives CDR1 SGHRS, CDR2 YFSETQ. CDR3 DNA: TGCGCCAGCAGCTTGGAACGGCTAGCCACCTACAATGAGCAGTTCTTC. It specifies CASSLERLATYNEQFF.

This chain links TRBV7-3 with TRBJ1-2; no clear D gene. Germline V lookup: CDR1 SGHTA, CDR2 FQGTGA. This CDR3 comprises 14 residues. V lost 5 bases and J 4 bases, leaving 14 bases between the germline ends. The CDR3 bases are TGTGCCAGCAGCGCATCTCCGGGATCCTATGGCTACACCTTC. Protein product: CASSASPGSYGYTF.

The V gene is TRBV5-6, the J gene TRBJ1-4, with D perhaps matching TRBD1 (6 bases). The germline CDR1 and CDR2 sequences are SGHDT and YYEEEE. With 3 bases removed from V and 2 bases from J, the gap between germline ends came to 17 bases. There are 17 residues in the CDR3. CDR3 loop: CASSSVLGGRTNEKLFF. The CDR3 DNA reads as TGTGCCAGCAGCTCTGTACTTGGGGGCCGGACTAATGAAAAACTGTTTTTT.

This chain connects TRBV9 to TRBJ2-2; no clear D. CDR3 length: 15 residues. V dropped 2 bases and J dropped 4 bases, with 12 bases sitting between them. The V gene's germline CDR1 is SGDLS and CDR2 YYNGEE. This CDR3 is CASSVRTAGTGELFF. In DNA form, the CDR3 reads TGTGCCAGCAGCGTTAGAACAGCCGGCACCGGGGAGCTGTTTTTT.

The rearrangement joins TRBV13 to TRBJ2-5, with D perhaps matching TRBD1 (5 bases). The CDR3 runs to 15 residues. Germline lookup yields CDR1 PRHDT and CDR2 FYEKMQ (reference sequence). V lost 5 bases and J lost 5, with 18 bases in between. The CDR3 nucleotides read TGTGCCAGCAGCCCATCCCAAGGGGCCGTGGAGACCCAGTACTTC. As protein: CASSPSQGAVETQYF.

Worth noting for this clone: Mismatch with germline at one junction end may stem from a read error. The rearrangement joins TRBV20-1 to TRBJ1-5; D remains ambiguous. Per the germline V gene, CDR1 is DFQATT and CDR2 is SNEGSKA (reference sequence). The length of the CDR3 is 14 residues. The CDR3 spells CSTSMSRGNQPQHF. The DNA of the CDR3 is TGCAGTACTAGTATGTCGAGGGGCAATCAGCCCCAGCATTTT.

The CDR3 DNA reads TGTGCCAGCAGCCCCCCGGGACAACGGGGGCAGTACTTC. Translated, it gives CASSPPGQRGQYF. The genes are TRBV5-4 and TRBJ2-7; D possibly corresponds to TRBD1 (6 bases). Germline V CDR1 and CDR2: SGHNT, YYREEE (reference sequence). This CDR3 has 13 amino acids. Between the trimmed V and J ends, which lost 4 bases and 9 bases, there was a span of 17 bases.

The gene calls are TRBV7-9 and TRBJ2-2; no definite D call. Between the trimmed V and J ends, which lost 3 bases and 2 bases, there was a span of 7 bases. The CDR3 is 14 amino acids. Germline V gene sequence: CDR1 SEHNR, CDR2 FQNEAQ (reference sequence). The CDR3 DNA reads as TGTGCCAGCAGCTTGGTGACAAACACCGGGGAGCTGTTTTTT. It yields the protein CASSLVTNTGELFF. Filled out from reference TRBV7-9 and TRBJ2-2, the complete variable domain reads DTGVSQNPRHKITKRGQNVTFRCDPISEHNRLYWYRQTLGQGPEFLTYFQNEAQLEKSRLLSDRFSAERPKGSFSTLEIQRTEQGDSAMYLCASSLVTNTGELFFGEGSRLTVL.

J is TRBJ1-2 and V is TRBV6-5, with 9 bases that match TRBD1. Germline-derived CDR1 and CDR2 are MNHEY and SVGAGI. V lost 7 bases to trimming and J lost 4 bases; unmatched junction nucleotides: 7. The CDR3 spans 14 residues. The CDR3 sequence is CASMTGGDGYGYTF. CDR3 DNA: TGTGCCAGCATGACAGGGGGAGACGGCTATGGCTACACCTTC.